One sample yielded the 12 T cell receptor beta chains listed below, sequenced in a study of cytomegalovirus exposure and HLA in healthy donors. The PCR made use of 60 Vbeta and 13 Jbeta primers. Sequenced by immunoSEQ multiplex PCR; TCRdb stores in-frame clones only, minus some. The sample has 110,000 to 150,000 clones, roughly 80% seen once. Material for sequencing was PBMCs. The source of these receptors is a female donor in good health and CMV-seronegative.

The chain recombines TRBV28 with TRBJ1-5, with D perhaps matching TRBD1 (6 bases). The V end was cut by 6 bases, the J end by 7 bases, with 13 bases between. Germline loops: CDR1 MDHEN, CDR2 SYDVKM. The CDR3 runs 13 residues. Here the CDR3 reads CASRRQVQQPQHF. CDR3 DNA: TGTGCCAGCAGAAGACAGGTTCAACAGCCCCAGCATTTT.

The rearrangement uses TRBV6-5 and TRBJ1-2; no clear D. CDR3 length: 13 residues. Germline CDR1 reads MNHEY; CDR2 reads SVGAGI. Deletions cut 6 bases from V and 8 bases from J, with 16 bases between. As DNA, the CDR3 is TGTGCCAGCAGGAATAAGGGAGTGAGCGGCTACACCTTC. It specifies CASRNKGVSGYTF.

This chain uses TRBV30 with TRBJ1-2; no clear D gene. V was pared by 0 bases and J by 9 bases, with 8 bases between. This CDR3 contains 11 residues. Germline V gene sequence: CDR1 GTSNPN, CDR2 SVGIG (reference sequence). The CDR3, as DNA: TGTGCCTGGAGTGTACGCAGGAGCTACACCTTC. It translates to CAWSVRRSYTF.

The rearrangement joins TRBV7-6 to TRBJ2-5; a weak D match, TRBD1 (6 bases). This CDR3 contains 12 residues. The V gene lost 5 bases and the J gene lost 4 bases, with 8 bases spanning the gap. The V gene's germline CDR1 is SGHVS and CDR2 FNYEAQ. The CDR3 sequence is CASSPGVETQYF. DNA for the CDR3: TGTGCCAGCAGCCCAGGGGTAGAGACCCAGTACTTC.

This chain links TRBV6-5 with TRBJ2-7; possible D gene TRBD1, 6 bases. V was shortened by 2 bases and J by 3 bases, with 11 bases between the two germline ends. The germline V gene has CDR1 MNHEY and CDR2 SVGAGI. The CDR3 spans 14 residues. CDR3 sequence: CASSYTGQLYEQYF. The DNA of the CDR3 is TGTGCCAGCAGTTACACCGGACAGCTCTACGAGCAGTACTTC.

CDR3 DNA: TGCAGCGTTGGCGCAGGGGGCGCGGTAGCATCCTACGAGCAGTACTTC. It codes for CSVGAGGAVASYEQYF. The chain couples TRBV29-1 to TRBJ2-7, with 8 positions matching TRBD1. The V gene's germline CDR1 is SQVTM and CDR2 ANQGSEA. V lost 4 bases, J lost 1 base, and 12 bases stayed unmatched. CDR3 length: 16 amino acids.

This clone was counted only a few times. The V call is TRBV27, the J call TRBJ1-1, with D perhaps TRBD1 (5 bases). The CDR3 totals 14 residues. Germline V gene data show CDR1 as MNHEY and CDR2 as SMNVEV (reference sequence). The V end lost 4 bases, the J end lost 1 base, and 10 bases lay between the germline ends. The CDR3 sequence is CASSWGSENTEAFF. CDR3 nucleotides: TGTGCCAGCAGTTGGGGCAGCGAGAACACTGAAGCTTTCTTT.

This chain connects TRBV9 to TRBJ1-1; the match to TRBD1 covers 7 bases. Per germline, CDR1 SGDLS and CDR2 YYNGEE. V trimming: 3 bases; J trimming: 3 bases; junction bases outside the gene matches: 5. This CDR3 region has 14 residues. DNA for the CDR3: TGTGCCAGCAGCGCCCGACAGGGTGACACTGAAGCTTTCTTT. This encodes CASSARQGDTEAFF.

This chain uses TRBV30 with TRBJ2-1; 9 bases fit TRBD2. V lost 7 bases, J lost 8 bases, and 12 bases stayed unmatched. The CDR3 spans 14 residues. Germline assignment: CDR1 GTSNPN and CDR2 SVGIG (reference sequence). The CDR3, as DNA: TGTGCCTCCAAGCCGCTAGCGGGAATGTATGAGCAGTTCTTC. This sequence encodes CASKPLAGMYEQFF.

The CDR3: CASSLARGSYNEQFF. The CDR3 DNA follows: TGCGCCAGCAGCTTGGCCCGGGGCTCCTACAATGAGCAGTTCTTC. The rearrangement uses TRBV5-1 and TRBJ2-1, with a possible D match to TRBD2 (5 bases). V dropped 0 bases and J dropped 0 bases, with 7 bases sitting between them. Per germline, CDR1 SGHRS and CDR2 YFSETQ. This CDR3 has 15 amino acids.

In this sample, this clone turned up a few times. The gene calls are TRBV11-2 and TRBJ1-2, with 10 bases fitting TRBD1. J was trimmed by 7 bases and V by 4 bases; bases with no gene match: 12. CDR1 is SGHAT, CDR2 FQNNGV, per germline. The CDR3 runs 16 residues. Here the CDR3 DNA reads TGTGCCAGCAGCTCTACAGACAGGGGGCGTTTGGGTGGCTACACCTTC. Amino acids: CASSSTDRGRLGGYTF.

The rearrangement joins TRBV2 to TRBJ2-7, with 8 bases that match TRBD1. The CDR3 consists of 14 residues. Trimming cost V 7 bases and J 2 bases; bases outside gene matches: 7. The germline V gene encodes CDR1 SNHLY and CDR2 FYNNEI. The CDR3 DNA reads TGTGCCAGCATTCCGACAGGGGCAACCTACGAGCAGTACTTC. Translation gives CASIPTGATYEQYF.